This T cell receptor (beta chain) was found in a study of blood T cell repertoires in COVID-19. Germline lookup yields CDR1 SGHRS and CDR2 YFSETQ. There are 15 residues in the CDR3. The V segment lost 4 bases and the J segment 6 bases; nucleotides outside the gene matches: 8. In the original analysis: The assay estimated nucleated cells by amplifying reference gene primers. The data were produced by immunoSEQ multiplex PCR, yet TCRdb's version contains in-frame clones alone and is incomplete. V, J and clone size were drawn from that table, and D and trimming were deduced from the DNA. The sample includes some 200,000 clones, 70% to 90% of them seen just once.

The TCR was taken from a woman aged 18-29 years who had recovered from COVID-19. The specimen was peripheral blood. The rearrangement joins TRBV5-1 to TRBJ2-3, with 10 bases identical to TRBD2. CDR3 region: CASSPLAGNQDTQYF. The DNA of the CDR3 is TGCGCCAGCAGCCCACTAGCGGGAAACCAGGATACGCAGTATTTT. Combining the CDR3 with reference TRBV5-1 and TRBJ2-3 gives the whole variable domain KAGVTQTPRYLIKTRGQQVTLSCSPISGHRSVSWYQQTPGQGLQFLFEYFSETQRNKGNFPGRFSGRQFSNSRSEMNVSTLELGDSALYLCASSPLAGNQDTQYFGPGTRLTVL.